This T cell receptor (beta chain) derives from a study of neoadjuvant anti-PD-1 for oral cavity cancer. This CDR3 comprises 11 residues. From germline, CDR1 is DFQATT and CDR2 SNEGSKA (reference sequence). V was clipped by 3 bases and J by 7 bases, with 9 bases between them. Data came from immunoSEQ multiplex PCR; TCRdb stores just in-frame clones and leaves some out. The sample shows over 15,000 clones, 60% to 80% of them seen only once. The sequencing here drew on PBMCs, taken before nivolumab (anti-PD-1) treatment. The receptor was isolated from a person aged 40 to 85 with oral cavity squamous cell carcinoma. The rearrangement joins TRBV20-1 to TRBJ1-1; D gene uncertain. Here the CDR3 DNA reads TGCAGTGCTAGGGGCGGTTTTGAAGCTTTCTTT. This encodes CSARGGFEAFF.